Detailed here is one TCR beta chain. Which antigen it targets is not known. At one boundary the junction diverges from the germline segment, which might be a read error. The donors belonged to the validation cohort of about 110 subjects, which was separate from the approximately 680-subject first cohort. The record originates from a study of cytomegalovirus exposure and HLA in healthy donors (dated by TCRdb to the late 2010s). For context, the study as a whole: The 500 to 800 repertoires of the first cohort and the approximately 110 validation repertoires were produced on the same platform, according to a later analysis. A separate validation cohort of roughly 110 different subjects was used in addition to the approximately 700-subject first cohort. High-throughput TCR immunosequencing, statistical association of individual TCRs with disease status, and machine learning were combined to predict cytomegalovirus infection status. The study aimed to test whether cataloging public T cell receptors could reveal signatures of past pathogen exposure. Broad study findings and their caveats: Most TCR sequences were seen in very few donors, while some public TCRs were found in many individuals. In vitro tests confirmed that three of the cytomegalovirus-associated TCR beta chains recognize cytomegalovirus antigens. According to the authors, the approach could potentially be generalized to other disease states and immunological phenotypes. The classifier was reported to diagnose cytomegalovirus status with high specificity and sensitivity in both the original and validation cohorts. A total of 150 or so TCR beta chains were listed by the study as associated with cytomegalovirus. In a later analysis, TCRs clustered in the first cohort were found to also tend to co-occur in the 120 or so validation repertoires, with roughly 93% of cluster scores above 0. A later analysis lacked HLA typing for the validation cohort, so it scored co-occurrence in that cohort across all 110 or so repertoires.

The method was the immunoSEQ multiplex PCR assay. The original pipeline was this. A statistical classification framework was developed to diagnose cytomegalovirus status using the catalog of TCR beta chain sequences. TCRdb obtained this table from immuneACCESS and retained in-frame rearrangements with V and J assigned. These tables miss some clones; where compared with another copy, unresolved V genes account for less than half of the shortfall, and the remainder is unexplained. Clonal size and the V and J genes are those of that table, whereas D and trimming came from the DNA. The table for this sample lists approximately 150,000 clones; about 87% of them were counted only once. 8.7% of the sample rests with the top ten. Sequencing was performed on PBMCs. This receptor was identified in a young man in good health and CMV-seropositive.

CDR3 protein: CASSPPDREKIF. The DNA reads TGTGCCAGCAGCCCGCCTGACAGGGAGAAAATCTTC. The chain couples TRBV5-4 to TRBJ2-1; 7 middle bases align to TRBD1. Per the germline V gene (reference sequence), SGHNT is the CDR1 and YYREEE is the CDR2. The CDR3 spans 12 residues, from the cysteine through the phenylalanine. The retained sequence is limited to the CDR3, 36 bases, with the frame set at the first base.